One sample yielded the 23 T cell receptor beta chains listed below, sequenced in a study of blood T cell repertoires in COVID-19. Method: immunoSEQ multiplex PCR; TCRdb's copy keeps in-frame clones and lacks some. The sample includes under 300,000 clones, roughly 85% seen only once; the top ten take approximately 2%. The sequenced sample was PBMCs or T cells enriched from blood (not recorded which). These receptor sequences come from a woman in her forties or fifties who had recovered from COVID-19.

The chain has TRBV2 and TRBJ1-4; D is unresolved. This CDR3 has 14 residues. V gave up 1 base and J gave up 5 bases, with 8 bases separating them. Germline V lookup: CDR1 SNHLY, CDR2 FYNNEI. The CDR3 loop is CASSEVLANEKLFF. The CDR3 bases are TGTGCCAGCAGTGAAGTTCTAGCGAATGAAAAACTGTTTTTT.

The chain links TRBV4-1 to TRBJ2-1, with 7 positions matching TRBD2. Germline V gene sequence: CDR1 MGHRA, CDR2 YSYEKL. After removal of 4 bases from V and 9 bases from J, the junction contained 9 bases not matched to a gene. The CDR3 is 14 residues long. CDR3 nucleotide sequence: TGCGCCAGCAGCCTTACTCCGCGGGAGCCTGAGCAGTTCTTC. Protein: CASSLTPREPEQFF.

This clone was found a few times. The rearrangement links TRBV5-4 to TRBJ1-3; D call uncertain. Trimming pared 4 bases from V and 0 bases from J, leaving 11 bases between. Per the germline V gene, CDR1 is SGHNT and CDR2 is YYREEE (reference sequence). This CDR3 spans 15 amino acids. This chain's CDR3 is CASSLDGSSGNTIYF. For the CDR3, the DNA is TGTGCCAGCAGCCTCGACGGGAGCTCTGGAAACACCATATATTTT.

The J gene is TRBJ1-5, the V gene TRBV3-1 (or the pseudogene TRBV3-2); a weak D match, TRBD1 (5 bases). The CDR3 length is 16 residues. In germline, CDR1 is LGHDT, CDR2 YNNKEL (reference sequence). Between the trimmed V and J ends, which lost 0 bases and 4 bases, there was a span of 13 bases. The CDR3 DNA is TGTGCCAGCAGCCAAGATTTGCCGGGGGAGAATCAGCCCCAGCATTTT. Translation gives CASSQDLPGENQPQHF.

This rearrangement joins TRBV7-8 to TRBJ2-2; D is perhaps TRBD2 (6 bases). This CDR3 has 18 amino acids. CDR1 and CDR2 from the germline V gene are SGHVS and FQNEAQ. Between the trimmed V and J ends, which lost 1 base and 0 bases, there was a span of 15 bases. The DNA of the CDR3 is TGTGCCAGCAGCTTAGGGTTGGAGGGATCCCCGAACACCGGGGAGCTGTTTTTT. Its protein product is CASSLGLEGSPNTGELFF.

This chain links TRBV19 with TRBJ2-7; TRBD1 is a possible D gene (6 bases). From germline, CDR1 is LNHDA and CDR2 SQIVND (reference sequence). Trimming took off 5 bases at V and 1 base at J, with 15 bases between the two ends. This CDR3 contains 15 residues. The CDR3 nucleotides read TGTGCCAGTAGTGTTAGACAGGATATATCCTACGAGCAGTACTTC. Translating gives CASSVRQDISYEQYF.

This rearrangement joins TRBV2 to TRBJ1-2, with TRBD1 identical over 8 bases. CDR1 and CDR2 from the germline V gene are SNHLY and FYNNEI. V was clipped by 6 bases and J by 4 bases; unmatched bases: 7. This CDR3 spans 14 amino acids. CDR3 amino acids: CASSRQGLAYGYTF. CDR3 coding DNA: TGTGCCAGCAGCCGACAGGGGCTCGCCTATGGCTACACCTTC.

This sequence joins TRBV11-3 and TRBJ2-7; 13 bases line up with TRBD2. With 5 bases clipped from V and 5 bases from J, the junction kept 6 bases outside the gene matches. The CDR3 has 15 amino acids. CDR1 and CDR2 (germline): SGHNT, YENEEA. The CDR3 DNA reads TGTGCCAGCAGCAAAGCTGGGACTAGCGGGAACGAGCAGTACTTC. As protein: CASSKAGTSGNEQYF.

The rearrangement joins TRBV3-1 (or the pseudogene TRBV3-2) to TRBJ2-4; 11 positions agree with TRBD2. V was clipped by 1 base and J by 0 bases; unmatched bases: 8. Germline-derived CDR1 and CDR2 are LGHDT and YNNKEL (reference sequence). The CDR3 totals 19 residues. CDR3 sequence (DNA): TGTGCCAGCAGCCAAGTTCGACTAGCGGGATTATTAGCCAAAAACATTCAGTACTTC. As protein: CASSQVRLAGLLAKNIQYF.

The chain recombines TRBV10-3 with TRBJ2-7, with TRBD2 as a possible D gene (5 bases). Deletions cut 7 bases from V and 2 bases from J, with 15 bases between. CDR1 ENHRY and CDR2 SYGVKD come from the germline V gene. This CDR3 comprises 14 residues. CDR3 in amino acids: CAITPTDSTYEQYF. CDR3 coding DNA: TGTGCCATCACCCCGACGGACTCGACCTACGAGCAGTACTTC.

J is TRBJ1-2 and V is TRBV28, with 7 positions matching TRBD1. This CDR3 region has 18 residues. Germline CDR1 reads MDHEN; CDR2 reads SYDVKM. The J segment lost 2 bases and the V segment lost 5 bases, leaving 17 bases of the junction unmatched. This CDR3 is CASSPNPYTGASNYGYTF. CDR3 bases: TGTGCCAGCAGTCCGAACCCGTATACAGGGGCTTCAAACTATGGCTACACCTTC.

The chain has TRBV19 and TRBJ2-3, with 13 bases lining up with TRBD2. Unmatched junction bases numbered 15, after V lost 6 bases and J lost 6 bases. Germline V CDR1 and CDR2: LNHDA, SQIVND (reference sequence). This CDR3 spans 18 amino acids. The CDR3 region has the DNA TGTGCCAGTAGCCCAATTGCGATCGGACTAGCGGGAGCTGATACGCAGTATTTT. Translation gives CASSPIAIGLAGADTQYF.

The table lists this clone with a count of one. This rearrangement joins TRBV15 to TRBJ2-7, with a tentative D call TRBD1 (5 bases). Germline CDR1 reads LNHNV; CDR2 reads YYDKDF (reference sequence). V gave up 1 base and J gave up 5 bases, with 9 bases separating them. The CDR3 contains 13 residues. The CDR3 is CATSRAPQDEQYF. In nucleotides, the CDR3 is TGTGCCACCAGCAGAGCCCCACAGGACGAGCAGTACTTC.

The rearrangement links TRBV9 to TRBJ2-1; TRBD2 is a possible D gene (5 bases). CDR1 is SGDLS, CDR2 YYNGEE, per germline. The CDR3 is 14 amino acids. Deletions cut 5 bases from V and 6 bases from J, with 15 bases between. CDR3 loop: CASSRRTGTNEQFF. The CDR3 coding sequence is TGTGCCAGCAGTCGGAGGACTGGCACCAATGAGCAGTTCTTC.

The rearrangement joins TRBV25-1 to TRBJ1-3, with 7 bases that match TRBD1. V was pared by 2 bases and J by 5 bases, with 3 bases of the junction left unmatched. This CDR3 has 14 amino acids. The V gene's germline CDR1 is MGHDK and CDR2 SYGVNS. CDR3 sequence reads: CASSERDSRNTIYF. The CDR3 region has the DNA TGTGCCAGCAGTGAACGGGACAGCCGAAACACCATATATTTT.

The table lists this clone with a few counts. The chain links TRBV18 to TRBJ1-1; no clear D. V gave up 2 bases and J gave up 5 bases, with 15 bases separating them. The CDR3 has 15 amino acids. Germline CDR1 KGHSH, CDR2 LQKENI. The CDR3 nucleotides are TGTGCCAGCTCACCAGATTATACTCTCGGGACTGAAGCTTTCTTT. Translating it yields CASSPDYTLGTEAFF.

This clone was recorded only once. The genes are TRBV5-4 and TRBJ2-7, with D maybe TRBD1 (6 bases). Germline V gene sequence: CDR1 SGHNT, CDR2 YYREEE (reference sequence). V lost 3 bases and J 2 bases, leaving 9 bases between the germline ends. This CDR3 has 13 amino acids. The CDR3, as DNA: TGTGCCAGCAGCTCAGGGGTTACCTACGAGCAGTACTTC. Translation: CASSSGVTYEQYF.

The genes are TRBV9 and TRBJ2-7, with 8 bases that match TRBD2. The J segment lost 4 bases and the V segment lost 0 bases, leaving 9 bases of the junction unmatched. The germline V gene has CDR1 SGDLS and CDR2 YYNGEE. This CDR3 spans 16 amino acids. The CDR3 loop is CASSVDSGVTGYEQYF. The CDR3 region has the DNA TGTGCCAGCAGCGTAGATAGCGGGGTCACAGGGTACGAGCAGTACTTC. The full variable domain, with the rest looked up from reference TRBV9 and TRBJ2-7, is DSGVTQTPKHLITATGQRVTLRCSPRSGDLSVYWYQQSLDQGLQFLIQYYNGEERAKGNILERFSAQQFPDLHSELNLSSLELGDSALYFCASSVDSGVTGYEQYFGPGTRLTVT.

The V and J genes are TRBV19 and TRBJ2-7, with D tentatively TRBD1 (6 bases). The V gene's germline CDR1 is LNHDA and CDR2 SQIVND (reference sequence). The CDR3 sequence is 16 residues long. V dropped 1 base and J dropped 5 bases, with 18 bases sitting between them. CDR3: CASSIGQDLLYDEQYF. The DNA for the CDR3 is TGTGCCAGTAGTATAGGACAGGACCTACTTTACGACGAGCAGTACTTC.

The genes are TRBV9 and TRBJ2-5; 15 nucleotides align to TRBD2. V was pared by 2 bases and J by 3 bases, with 2 bases of the junction left unmatched. The germline CDR1 and CDR2 sequences are SGDLS and YYNGEE. This CDR3 comprises 16 residues. The CDR3 sequence: CASSVGLAGGEETQYF. In DNA, the CDR3 is TGTGCCAGCAGCGTGGGACTAGCGGGAGGAGAAGAGACCCAGTACTTC.

CDR3 in amino acids: CASRLASEGNEQFF. CDR3 bases: TGTGCCAGCAGGCTAGCTAGTGAGGGAAATGAGCAGTTCTTC. V usage is TRBV28 and J usage is TRBJ2-1, with D possibly being TRBD2 (5 bases). CDR1 MDHEN and CDR2 SYDVKM come from the germline V gene. This CDR3 contains 14 residues. With 6 bases removed from V and 7 bases from J, the gap between germline ends came to 16 bases.

The J gene is TRBJ1-2, the V gene TRBV30; 10 nucleotides agree with TRBD1. The CDR3 is 15 residues long. Germline V gene lookup returns CDR1 GTSNPN and CDR2 SVGIG (reference sequence). Trimming at V came to 5 bases and at J to 3 bases, leaving 9 bases not matched to a gene. The CDR3 sequence: CAWEQTGTGDYGYTF. The CDR3 DNA reads as TGTGCCTGGGAACAAACCGGGACAGGGGACTATGGCTACACCTTC.

This clone was seen a handful of times. The chain recombines TRBV5-6 with TRBJ1-3, with D possibly matching TRBD1 (6 bases). This CDR3 has 16 amino acids. Germline V gene lookup returns CDR1 SGHDT and CDR2 YYEEEE. The germline V and J ends were trimmed by 3 bases and 0 bases, with 13 bases remaining between them. CDR3 protein: CASSYRAGASGNTIYF. As DNA, the CDR3 is TGTGCCAGCAGCTACAGGGCGGGGGCCTCTGGAAACACCATATATTTT.